These 26 T cell receptor beta chains came from one sample sequenced in a study of blood T cell repertoires in COVID-19. Generated by immunoSEQ multiplex PCR, the TCRdb table keeps only in-frame clones and is missing some. The sample contains 60,000 to 90,000 clones, less than 85% of which appear only once. The sample was peripheral blood. Receptor source: a human donor with acute or convalescent COVID-19. The donor label of this sample is uncertain.

The V and J genes are TRBV15 and TRBJ2-2; TRBD2 might be the D (5 bases). Trimming cost V 7 bases and J 0 bases, with 12 bases left between them. Germline lookup yields CDR1 LNHNV and CDR2 YYDKDF (reference sequence). This CDR3 is 15 amino acids long. CDR3 region: CATKPGNSNTGELFF. DNA for the CDR3: TGTGCCACCAAGCCCGGGAACTCGAACACCGGGGAGCTGTTTTTT.

This chain joins TRBV21-1 and TRBJ2-1; TRBD2 reflects the table's D call only, with no check against the DNA. TRBV21-1 is recorded as a pseudogene. This CDR3 spans 22 amino acids. CDR3 loop: CASSKRPLPSGSNHSAAHEQFF. In nucleotides, the CDR3 is TGTGCCAGCAGCAAAAGGCCCCTTCCTAGCGGGAGTAACCATTCCGCTGCCCATGAGCAGTTCTTC.

The rearrangement joins TRBV5-1 to TRBJ2-1; TRBD2 might be the D (6 bases). V shed 0 bases and J shed 9 bases, with 16 bases lying between them. Germline CDR1 and CDR2: SGHRS and YFSETQ. The CDR3 runs to 15 residues. In nucleotides, the CDR3 is TGCGCCAGCAGCTTGGCTCCAACGGGGGACTCTGAGCAGTTCTTC. Its protein product is CASSLAPTGDSEQFF.

V and J are TRBV7-9 and TRBJ1-4; 9 nucleotides agree with TRBD1. The CDR3 contains 18 residues. CDR1 is SEHNR, CDR2 FQNEAQ, per germline (reference sequence). V dropped 0 bases and J dropped 0; count of bases not matched to a gene: 5. The CDR3 region has the DNA TGTGCCAGCAGCTTAGCTGGACAGGGGAGGGCAACTAATGAAAAACTGTTTTTT. It translates to CASSLAGQGRATNEKLFF. The complete variable domain, with remaining parts taken from reference TRBV7-9 and TRBJ1-4, reads DTGVSQNPRHKITKRGQNVTFRCDPISEHNRLYWYRQTLGQGPEFLTYFQNEAQLEKSRLLSDRFSAERPKGSFSTLEIQRTEQGDSAMYLCASSLAGQGRATNEKLFFGSGTQLSVL.

V is TRBV7-3 and J is TRBJ2-1; D may be TRBD1 (6 bases). Germline V gene lookup returns CDR1 SGHTA and CDR2 FQGTGA. The CDR3 totals 15 residues. V gave up 4 bases and J gave up 6 bases, with 16 bases separating them. CDR3 sequence reads: CASSSIAGAVNEQFF. The CDR3 DNA follows: TGTGCCAGCAGCTCAATTGCAGGGGCGGTCAATGAGCAGTTCTTC.

The chain couples TRBV5-5 to TRBJ1-1; D is possibly TRBD1 (5 bases). The germline gives CDR1 SGHKS, CDR2 YYEKEE (reference sequence). Trimming stripped 5 bases from V and 1 base from J, with 12 bases between. This CDR3 comprises 14 residues. Here the CDR3 DNA reads TGTGCCAGCAGACCACAGGCCTCGAACACTGAAGCTTTCTTT. Protein product: CASRPQASNTEAFF.

This chain links TRBV5-8 with TRBJ1-2; 8 nucleotides align to TRBD1. This CDR3 is built from 15 residues. V lost 0 bases and J lost 3; bases outside the gene matches: 4. The germline gives CDR1 SGHTS, CDR2 YDEGEE. The CDR3 protein is CASSLGDRGDYGYTF. DNA of the CDR3: TGTGCCAGCAGCTTGGGAGACAGGGGAGACTATGGCTACACCTTC.

The chain joins TRBV15 to TRBJ2-5, with D possibly TRBD2 on 7 matching bases. V was cut by 5 bases and J by 5 bases, with 18 bases left in between. The length of the CDR3 is 15 residues. Germline V lookup: CDR1 LNHNV, CDR2 YYDKDF (reference sequence). The CDR3 sequence: CATSGSQGRGETQYF. DNA of the CDR3: TGTGCCACCAGCGGGAGTCAGGGGCGGGGGGAGACCCAGTACTTC.

The rearrangement joins TRBV3-1 (or the pseudogene TRBV3-2) to TRBJ1-5; D is undetermined. The CDR3 contains 14 residues. Germline-derived CDR1 and CDR2 are LGHDT and YNNKEL (reference sequence). V lost 4 bases and J 4 bases, leaving 11 bases between the germline ends. The CDR3 spells CASSPARRNQPQHF. The CDR3 DNA reads as TGTGCCAGCAGCCCCGCTAGGCGAAATCAGCCCCAGCATTTT.

This sequence joins TRBV29-1 and TRBJ1-2; tentatively, D is TRBD1 (6 bases). This CDR3 has 14 residues. V was pared by 2 bases and J by 7 bases, with 17 bases between. Germline CDR1 reads SQVTM; CDR2 reads ANQGSEA. CDR3 DNA sequence: TGCAGCGTTGAACGGGGCACTGGGGGCGTTGGCTACACCTTC. Translating it yields CSVERGTGGVGYTF.

The count of this clone is one. The V gene is TRBV5-1, the J gene TRBJ2-1; tentative D call: TRBD1 (6 bases). Germline V CDR1 and CDR2: SGHRS, YFSETQ. The CDR3 is 13 residues long. Trimming shortened V by 4 bases and J by 10 bases, and 15 bases separated the two germline ends. As DNA, the CDR3 is TGCGCCAGCAGCGACCACGTGGGGGCCGAGCAGTTCTTC. It encodes CASSDHVGAEQFF. The full variable domain, its missing parts supplied by reference TRBV5-1 and TRBJ2-1, is KAGVTQTPRYLIKTRGQQVTLSCSPISGHRSVSWYQQTPGQGLQFLFEYFSETQRNKGNFPGRFSGRQFSNSRSEMNVSTLELGDSALYLCASSDHVGAEQFFGPGTRLTVL.

This chain links TRBV28 with TRBJ1-1, with D perhaps matching TRBD1 (5 bases). V was pared by 8 bases and J by 0 bases, with 19 bases between. There are 16 residues in the CDR3. Looked up from germline, CDR1 is MDHEN and CDR2 is SYDVKM. The CDR3 spells CASSPGTRGLNTEAFF. CDR3 DNA: TGTGCCAGCTCCCCAGGGACTCGGGGACTGAACACTGAAGCTTTCTTT. Using reference TRBV28 and TRBJ1-1 for the parts outside the CDR3, the full variable domain is DVKVTQSSRYLVKRTGEKVFLECVQDMDHENMFWYRQDPGLGLRLIYFSYDVKMKEKGDIPEGYSVSREKKERFSLILESASTNQTSMYLCASSPGTRGLNTEAFFGQGTRLTVV.

The chain carries TRBV14 and TRBJ1-2; D unresolved. From germline, CDR1 is SGHDN and CDR2 FVKESK. The length of the CDR3 is 15 residues. V was clipped by 0 bases and J by 8 bases, with 16 bases between them. CDR3 DNA sequence: TGTGCCAGCAGCCAAGATCTTAGAGGCCCCGGGGGCTACACCTTC. It encodes CASSQDLRGPGGYTF.

In this sample, this clone turned up a few times. The CDR3 nucleotides read TGTGCCAGTAGTATGGGTACCGGCAGGGCAAATCAGCCCCAGCATTTT. Protein product: CASSMGTGRANQPQHF. The chain couples TRBV19 to TRBJ1-5, with TRBD1 as a possible D gene (5 bases). This CDR3 contains 16 residues. Germline lookup yields CDR1 LNHDA and CDR2 SQIVND (reference sequence). Trimming took off 3 bases at V and 4 bases at J, with 16 bases between the two ends.

This clone was picked up a small number of times. The chain links TRBV6-5 to TRBJ1-6; D might be TRBD1 (5 bases). Germline V lookup: CDR1 MNHEY, CDR2 SVGAGI. This CDR3 has 15 residues. V was cut by 7 bases and J by 0 bases, with 10 bases left in between. The CDR3: CASTLRGSYNSPLHF. CDR3 sequence (DNA): TGTGCCAGCACCCTAAGGGGCTCCTATAATTCACCCCTCCACTTT.

This clone was recorded many times. V and J are TRBV7-9 and TRBJ1-1; D possibly corresponds to TRBD1 (6 bases). CDR1 is SEHNR and CDR2 is FQNEAQ in the germline V gene (reference sequence). V lost 11 bases to trimming and J lost 3 bases, with 16 bases between them. This CDR3 spans 13 amino acids. This CDR3 is CASTAQGDTEAFF. The CDR3, as DNA: TGTGCCTCCACCGCACAGGGAGACACTGAAGCTTTCTTT.

The V call is TRBV28, the J call TRBJ1-5, with 9 bases matching TRBD1. CDR1 and CDR2 (germline): MDHEN, SYDVKM. J was trimmed by 6 bases and V by 4 bases; bases with no gene match: 7. The CDR3 is 15 residues long. CDR3 amino acids: CASSSGQGSFQPQHF. The CDR3 nucleotides read TGTGCCAGCAGTTCCGGACAGGGGAGTTTTCAGCCCCAGCATTTT.

This clone appeared a few times. The chain uses TRBV6-5 and TRBJ2-7; D is unresolved. Looked up from germline, CDR1 is MNHEY and CDR2 is SVGAGI. The CDR3 contains 12 residues. The V gene lost 7 bases and the J gene lost 0 bases, with 7 bases spanning the gap. The CDR3 reads CASTGASYEQYF. The CDR3 DNA reads as TGTGCCAGCACAGGCGCCTCCTACGAGCAGTACTTC.

The chain carries TRBV24-1 and TRBJ2-2, with 10 bases identical to TRBD1. Per the germline V gene, CDR1 is KGHDR and CDR2 is SFDVKD. The ends lost 5 bases at V and 3 bases at J; junction bases unmatched: 5. The CDR3 totals 16 residues. The CDR3 spells CATSVDRGLDTGELFF. In nucleotides, the CDR3 is TGTGCCACCAGTGTCGACAGGGGGCTGGACACCGGGGAGCTGTTTTTT.

A remark on this clone: The sample holds other DNA sequences that translate to the same CDR3. The genes are TRBV19 and TRBJ1-4; TRBD1 agrees at 7 bases. V lost 4 bases to trimming and J lost 8 bases; unmatched junction nucleotides: 7. In germline, CDR1 is LNHDA, CDR2 SQIVND (reference sequence). This CDR3 is built from 14 residues. The CDR3 nucleotides are TGTGCCAGTAGTACCCACAGGGGAGCCGAAAAACTGTTTTTT. This gives the protein CASSTHRGAEKLFF.

The gene calls are TRBV3-1 (or the pseudogene TRBV3-2) and TRBJ2-6, with D perhaps matching TRBD2 (7 bases). Between the trimmed V and J ends, which lost 4 bases and 1 base, there was a span of 20 bases. Germline CDR1 reads LGHDT; CDR2 reads YNNKEL (reference sequence). The CDR3 covers 19 residues. The CDR3 coding sequence is TGTGCCAGCAGCCCCCGGGACACCGGGGGGCGTTCTGGGGCCAACGTCCTGACTTTC. Protein product: CASSPRDTGGRSGANVLTF.

V is TRBV7-2 and J is TRBJ1-6; 7 bases agree with TRBD1. The CDR3 contains 17 residues. The junction had 7 bases not matched to a gene; V was cut back by 5 bases and J by 0 bases. Germline V gene data show CDR1 as SGHTA and CDR2 as FQGNSA. CDR3 loop: CASSPTGSSSYNSPLHF. For the CDR3, the DNA is TGTGCCAGCAGCCCGACAGGGTCGAGCTCCTATAATTCACCCCTCCACTTT.

V and J are TRBV20-1 and TRBJ2-7, with 9 nucleotides matching TRBD1. CDR1 DFQATT and CDR2 SNEGSKA come from the germline V gene (reference sequence). This CDR3 spans 11 amino acids. Losses at the gene ends were 7 bases for V and 4 bases for J; bases not matched to a gene: 2. CDR3 protein: CSVGQGYEQYF. The DNA of the CDR3 is TGCAGTGTAGGACAGGGGTACGAGCAGTACTTC.

Here the CDR3 reads CASSTLAGGDTQYF. The CDR3 nucleotides read TGTGCCAGCAGCACACTAGCAGGGGGAGATACGCAGTATTTT. The chain joins TRBV6-4 to TRBJ2-3; perhaps TRBD1 as D (7 bases). Trimming removed 6 bases from V and 5 bases from J, with 15 bases in between. The CDR3 contains 14 residues. The germline gives CDR1 MRHNA, CDR2 SNTAGT.

The J gene is TRBJ2-3, the V gene TRBV20-1, with TRBD2 matching 9 bases. Unmatched junction bases numbered 8, after V lost 3 bases and J lost 4 bases. Germline V gene data show CDR1 as DFQATT and CDR2 as SNEGSKA (reference sequence). The CDR3 consists of 15 residues. The DNA of the CDR3 is TGCAGTGCTAGTTTCCGCGGGGGGGCTGCAGATACGCAGTATTTT. Protein: CSASFRGGAADTQYF.

The chain employs TRBV25-1 and TRBJ1-1; D call uncertain. The CDR3 has 13 residues. CDR1 MGHDK and CDR2 SYGVNS come from the germline V gene. V was shortened by 7 bases and J by 0 bases, with 9 bases between the two germline ends. The CDR3 coding sequence is TGTGCCAGCACGGGGTTCATGAACACTGAAGCTTTCTTT. Its translation: CASTGFMNTEAFF.